This T cell receptor beta chain was sequenced during a study of preoperative IRX-2 immunotherapy in early breast cancer. Between the trimmed V and J ends, which lost 5 bases and 0 bases, there was a span of 7 bases. The length of the CDR3 is 13 residues. Germline assignment: CDR1 WNHNN and CDR2 SYGVQD (reference sequence). Described treatment: preoperative locoregional IRX-2 cytokine immunotherapy. This phase Ib study tested locoregional IRX-2 cytokine immunotherapy given before surgery. This table comes from immunoSEQ multiplex PCR, and its TCRdb copy is limited to in-frame clones, with some not included. The data hold roughly 13,000 clones, with roughly 93% observed a single time.

This chain uses TRBV10-1 with TRBJ2-5; a possible D gene is TRBD1 (6 bases). Sampling was carried out from a patient treated with IRX-2 immunotherapy. The receptor was isolated from a human donor with breast cancer. The CDR3 here is CASSPGDQETQYF. Here the CDR3 DNA reads TGCGCCAGCAGTCCAGGGGACCAAGAGACCCAGTACTTC.